This TCR beta chain was identified in a study of blood T cell repertoires in COVID-19. Overall study context: Sources were T cells, B-cell-depleted T cells, or PBMCs; the material itself was cDNA or gDNA.

This clone was seen a single time. V was clipped by 3 bases and J by 0 bases, with 11 bases between them. Germline CDR1 is LNHNV and CDR2 is YYDKDF (reference sequence). This CDR3 spans 16 amino acids. As processed by the authors: Researchers report that nucleated cell counts were estimated from reference gene primer amplification. Repertoires were generated with immunoSEQ multiplex PCR, while TCRdb's copy carries only in-frame clones and drops some. That table gives V, J and clone size, and the DNA gave D and trimming. The sample yields some 90,000 clones, about 80% seen once. This receptor was taken from a human donor in a cohort sampled during active COVID-19. V is TRBV15 and J is TRBJ1-4, with unresolved D. The sample was peripheral blood. The CDR3 DNA reads as TGTGCCACCAGCAGTGAAGGAGGGACAACTAATGAAAAACTGTTTTTT. Translated, it gives CATSSEGGTTNEKLFF.